This TCR beta chain was profiled in a study of CD8 T cells in Susac syndrome. Random hexamers were used to reverse transcribe the RNA input (about 0.5 to 1 ug). One entry per CDR3 protein results from TCRdb running MiXCR on the immunoSEQ multiplex PCR reads. This repertoire shows approximately 120,000 distinct CDR3 sequences, 80% to 95% found once; its top ten account for over 0.1%. V lost 1 base and J 11 bases, leaving 15 bases between the germline ends. In germline, CDR1 is LGHDT, CDR2 YNNKEL (reference sequence). The CDR3 totals 14 residues. The source material was CD8+ T cells from PBMCs. J is TRBJ1-5 and V is TRBV3-1; a weak D match, TRBD1 (5 bases). This clonotype was obtained from a human donor in good health. For the CDR3, the DNA is TGTGCCAGCAGCCAAGGGTATCAGGGTAGGACCCAGCATTTT. Translation: CASSQGYQGRTQHF.